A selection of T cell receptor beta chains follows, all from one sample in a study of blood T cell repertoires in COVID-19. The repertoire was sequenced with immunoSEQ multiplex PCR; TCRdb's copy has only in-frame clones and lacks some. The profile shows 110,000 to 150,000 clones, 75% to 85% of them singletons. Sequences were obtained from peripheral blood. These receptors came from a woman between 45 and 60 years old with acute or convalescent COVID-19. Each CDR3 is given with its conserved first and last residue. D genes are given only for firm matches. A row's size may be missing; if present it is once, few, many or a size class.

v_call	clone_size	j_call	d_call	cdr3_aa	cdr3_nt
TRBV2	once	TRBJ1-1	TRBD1	CASSHGTGGDEAFF	TGTGCCAGCAGTCATGGGACAGGGGGAGATGAAGCTTTCTTT
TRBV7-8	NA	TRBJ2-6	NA	CASRLQGPSGANVLTF	TGTGCCAGCAGGCTACAGGGACCCTCTGGGGCCAACGTCCTGACTTTC
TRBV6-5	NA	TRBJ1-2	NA	CASSSTGSTNYGYTF	TGTGCCAGCAGTAGTACAGGGTCGACTAACTATGGCTACACCTTC
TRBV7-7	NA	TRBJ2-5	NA	CASSLSRDSSGTQYF	TGTGCCAGCAGCTTATCGCGGGACTCGTCGGGGACCCAGTACTTC
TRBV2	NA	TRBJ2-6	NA	CASWAAYSGANVLTF	TGTGCCAGCTGGGCAGCCTACTCTGGGGCCAACGTCCTGACTTTC
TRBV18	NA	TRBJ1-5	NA	CASSPSRTRQGQPQHF	TGTGCCAGCTCACCGTCAAGGACACGTCAGGGTCAGCCCCAGCATTTT
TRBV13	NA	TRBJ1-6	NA	CASSLPLLNSPLHF	TGTGCCAGCAGCTTACCGTTACTTAATTCACCCCTCCACTTT
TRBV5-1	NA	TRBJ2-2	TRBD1	CASSLGQGQHGELFF	TGCGCCAGCAGTCTTGGACAGGGGCAGCACGGGGAGCTGTTTTTT
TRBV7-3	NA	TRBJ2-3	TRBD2	CASSLGLARADTQYF	TGTGCCAGCAGCCTCGGACTAGCGAGGGCAGATACGCAGTATTTT
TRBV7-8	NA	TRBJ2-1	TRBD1	CASGGTGVLSEQFF	TGTGCCAGCGGGGGGACAGGGGTCTTGAGTGAGCAGTTCTTC
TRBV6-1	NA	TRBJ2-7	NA	CASREDRSSYEQYF	TGTGCCAGCAGGGAAGACAGGAGCTCCTACGAGCAGTACTTC
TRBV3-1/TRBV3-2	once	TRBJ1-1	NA	CASSPSVGRGPEAFF	TGTGCCAGCAGCCCGTCCGTAGGGAGGGGACCTGAAGCTTTCTTT
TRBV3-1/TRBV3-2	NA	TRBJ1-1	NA	CASSQKAGVGAFF	TGTGCCAGCAGCCAAAAGGCAGGGGTCGGTGCTTTCTTT
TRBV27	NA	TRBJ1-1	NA	CATQRQEGTEAFF	TGTGCCACCCAAAGGCAGGAGGGCACTGAAGCTTTCTTT
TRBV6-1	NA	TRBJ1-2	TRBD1	CASSARGQGPEGYGYTF	TGTGCCAGCAGTGCCCGTGGACAGGGGCCAGAAGGCTATGGCTACACCTTC
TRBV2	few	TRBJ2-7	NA	CASVRTVGGEQYF	TGTGCCAGCGTAAGGACGGTTGGAGGGGAGCAGTACTTC
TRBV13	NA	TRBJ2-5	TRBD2	CASSPRAGGQETQYF	TGTGCCAGCAGCCCCCGCGCGGGGGGACAAGAGACCCAGTACTTC
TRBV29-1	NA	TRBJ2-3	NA	CSVEVDSLTQYF	TGCAGCGTTGAAGTTGACAGCTTGACGCAGTATTTT
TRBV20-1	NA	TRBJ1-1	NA	CSAIEQLDVNTEAFF	TGCAGTGCTATTGAACAGTTGGATGTTAACACTGAAGCTTTCTTT
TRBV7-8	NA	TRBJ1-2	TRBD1	CASSFLSAVTGGNGYTF	TGTGCCAGCAGCTTCTTGTCCGCCGTCACAGGGGGCAATGGCTACACCTTC
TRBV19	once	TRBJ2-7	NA	CASSIRRGYEQYF	TGTGCCAGTAGTATCAGGAGGGGATACGAGCAGTACTTC
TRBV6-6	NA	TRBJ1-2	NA	CASELGQGGLSGYTF	TGTGCCAGCGAACTTGGTCAGGGAGGGTTGAGTGGCTACACCTTC
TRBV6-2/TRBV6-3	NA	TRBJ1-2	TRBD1	CASSLGTETIISGYTF	TGTGCCAGCAGTTTGGGGACAGAAACCATTATCTCTGGCTACACCTTC
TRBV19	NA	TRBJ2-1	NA	CASSIVGALGNEQFF	TGTGCCAGTAGTATAGTTGGGGCCTTGGGAAATGAGCAGTTCTTC
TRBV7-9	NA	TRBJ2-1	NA	CASRDSGDYNEQFF	TGTGCCAGCAGGGACAGCGGAGACTACAATGAGCAGTTCTTC
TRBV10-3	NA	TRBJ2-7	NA	CAISLAEDEQYF	TGTGCCATCAGTTTAGCGGAGGACGAGCAGTACTTC
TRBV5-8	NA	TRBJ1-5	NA	CASSLGGTLWTEPQHF	TGTGCCAGCAGCTTGGGGGGGACACTATGGACGGAGCCCCAGCATTTT
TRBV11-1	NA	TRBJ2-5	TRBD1	CASSTRTGEETQYF	TGTGCCAGCAGCACCAGGACAGGGGAAGAGACCCAGTACTTC
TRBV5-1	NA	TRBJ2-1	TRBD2	CASSLQAGAPGSYNEQFF	TGCGCCAGCAGCTTGCAAGCGGGGGCCCCCGGCTCCTACAATGAGCAGTTCTTC
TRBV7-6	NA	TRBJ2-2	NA	CASSLEGSGELFF	TGTGCCAGCAGCTTAGAGGGGTCCGGGGAGCTGTTTTTT
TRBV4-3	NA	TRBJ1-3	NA	CASSPTYSGNTIYF	TGCGCCAGCAGCCCAACCTACTCTGGAAACACCATATATTTT
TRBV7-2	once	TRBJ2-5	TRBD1	CASSYQTGQETQYF	TGTGCCAGCAGCTACCAGACAGGGCAAGAGACCCAGTACTTC
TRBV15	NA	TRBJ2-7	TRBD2	CATSRGGGKAYEQYF	TGTGCCACCAGCAGAGGCGGGGGAAAAGCCTACGAGCAGTACTTC
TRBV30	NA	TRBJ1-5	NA	CAWSRRRGGGHSNQPQHF	TGTGCCTGGAGCCGCCGGAGGGGAGGGGGTCATAGCAATCAGCCCCAGCATTTT
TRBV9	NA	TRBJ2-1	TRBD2	CASSKGLASTYNEQFF	TGTGCCAGCAGCAAGGGACTAGCGAGCACCTACAATGAGCAGTTCTTC
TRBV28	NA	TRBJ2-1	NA	CASSSGENNEQFF	TGTGCCAGCAGTTCCGGGGAAAACAATGAGCAGTTCTTC
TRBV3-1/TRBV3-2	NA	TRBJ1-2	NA	CASSPLPGDGYTF	TGTGCCAGCAGCCCACTACCGGGAGATGGCTACACCTTC
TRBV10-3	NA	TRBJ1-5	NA	CAISEFGNSNQPQHF	TGTGCCATCAGTGAGTTCGGGAATAGCAATCAGCCCCAGCATTTT
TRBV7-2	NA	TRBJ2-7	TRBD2	CASSSGGAGSYEQYF	TGTGCCAGCAGCTCGGGAGGGGCAGGGTCCTACGAGCAGTACTTC
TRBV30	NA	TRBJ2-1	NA	CAWKGGPYNEQFF	TGTGCCTGGAAGGGGGGGCCCTACAATGAGCAGTTCTTC
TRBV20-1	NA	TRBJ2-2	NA	CSASHPYGTGELFF	TGCAGTGCTAGTCATCCCTATGGCACCGGGGAGCTGTTTTTT
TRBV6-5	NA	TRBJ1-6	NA	CASRLDTYNSPLHF	TGTGCCAGCAGGTTGGACACCTATAATTCACCCCTCCACTTT
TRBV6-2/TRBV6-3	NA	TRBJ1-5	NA	CASSYSIGPQHF	TGTGCCAGCAGTTACTCGATCGGGCCCCAGCATTTT
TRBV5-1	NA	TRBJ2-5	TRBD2	CASSLGLAGGQETQYF	TGCGCCAGCAGCTTGGGGCTAGCGGGGGGGCAAGAGACCCAGTACTTC
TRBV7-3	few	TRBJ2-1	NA	CASGRGSNEQFF	TGTGCCAGCGGACGGGGGAGCAATGAGCAGTTCTTC
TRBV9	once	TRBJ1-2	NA	CASSPRGQVANYGYTF	TGTGCCAGCAGCCCCAGAGGGCAGGTAGCTAACTATGGCTACACCTTC
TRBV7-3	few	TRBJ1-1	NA	CASSLMAGAVLTEAFF	TGTGCCAGCAGCTTAATGGCAGGGGCCGTCCTCACTGAAGCTTTCTTT
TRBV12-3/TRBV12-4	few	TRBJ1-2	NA	CASSTGNSGYTF	TGTGCCAGCAGCACAGGGAACAGTGGCTACACCTTC
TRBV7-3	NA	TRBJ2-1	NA	CASSDGGIYNEQFF	TGTGCCAGCTCAGACGGGGGAATATACAATGAGCAGTTCTTC
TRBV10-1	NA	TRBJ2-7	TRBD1	CASPYRGPSSYEQYF	TGCGCCAGTCCCTACAGGGGCCCAAGCTCCTACGAGCAGTACTTC
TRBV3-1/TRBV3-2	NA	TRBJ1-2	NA	CASSQDVERLGGYTF	TGTGCCAGCAGCCAAGATGTGGAGCGGCTGGGTGGCTACACCTTC
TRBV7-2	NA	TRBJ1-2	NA	CASSLGPVYGYTF	TGTGCCAGCAGCTTAGGGCCAGTCTATGGCTACACCTTC
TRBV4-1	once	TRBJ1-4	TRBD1	CASSQPFRQGEEEKLFF	TGCGCCAGCAGCCAACCTTTTCGACAGGGGGAGGAGGAAAAACTGTTTTTT
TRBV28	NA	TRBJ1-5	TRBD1	CASTLGDRANQPQHF	TGTGCCAGCACCCTTGGGGACAGGGCCAATCAGCCCCAGCATTTT
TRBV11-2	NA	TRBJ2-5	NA	CASSLVTGGPETQYF	TGTGCCAGCAGCTTAGTCACCGGGGGGCCAGAGACCCAGTACTTC
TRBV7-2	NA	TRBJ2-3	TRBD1	CASSSGTGTDTQYF	TGTGCCAGCAGCTCCGGGACAGGGACAGATACGCAGTATTTT
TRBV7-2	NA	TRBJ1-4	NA	CASSLSPTGATNEKLFF	TGTGCCAGCAGCTTGTCCCCTACCGGGGCAACTAATGAAAAACTGTTTTTT